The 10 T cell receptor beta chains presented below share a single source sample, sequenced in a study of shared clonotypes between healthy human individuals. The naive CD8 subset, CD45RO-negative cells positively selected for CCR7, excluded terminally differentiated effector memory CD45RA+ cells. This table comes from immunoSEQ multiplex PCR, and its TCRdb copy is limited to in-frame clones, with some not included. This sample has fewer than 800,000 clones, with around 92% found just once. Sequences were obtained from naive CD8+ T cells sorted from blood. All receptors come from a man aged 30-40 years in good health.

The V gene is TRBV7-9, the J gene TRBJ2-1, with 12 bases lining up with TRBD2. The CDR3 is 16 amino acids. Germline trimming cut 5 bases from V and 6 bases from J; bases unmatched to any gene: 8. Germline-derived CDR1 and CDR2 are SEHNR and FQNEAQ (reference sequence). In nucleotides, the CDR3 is TGTGCCAGCAGCCCCCCGACTAGCGGGGGTTTCAATGAGCAGTTCTTC. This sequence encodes CASSPPTSGGFNEQFF.

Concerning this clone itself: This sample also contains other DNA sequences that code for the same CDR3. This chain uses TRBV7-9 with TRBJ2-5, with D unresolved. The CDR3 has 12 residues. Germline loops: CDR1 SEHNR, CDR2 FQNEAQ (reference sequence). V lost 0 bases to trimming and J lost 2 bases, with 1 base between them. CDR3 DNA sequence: TGTGCCAGCAGCTTAGCGCAAGAGACCCAGTACTTC. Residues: CASSLAQETQYF.

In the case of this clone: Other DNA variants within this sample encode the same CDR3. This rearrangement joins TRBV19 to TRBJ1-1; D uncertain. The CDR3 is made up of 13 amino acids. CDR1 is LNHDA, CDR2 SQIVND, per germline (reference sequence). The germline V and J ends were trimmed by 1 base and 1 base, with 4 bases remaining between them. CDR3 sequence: CASSIVPNTEAFF. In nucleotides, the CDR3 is TGTGCCAGTAGTATAGTTCCGAACACTGAAGCTTTCTTT.

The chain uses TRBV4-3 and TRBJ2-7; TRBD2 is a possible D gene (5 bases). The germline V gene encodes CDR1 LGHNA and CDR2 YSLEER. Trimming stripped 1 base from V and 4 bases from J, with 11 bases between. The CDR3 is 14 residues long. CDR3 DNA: TGCGCCAGCAGCCAAGTAACGGGGATGTACGAGCAGTACTTC. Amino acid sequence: CASSQVTGMYEQYF.

As DNA, the CDR3 is TGCGCCAGCAGCCGGGGGCTGCGGGACCCCCACGAGCAGTACTTC. It codes for CASSRGLRDPHEQYF. J is TRBJ2-7 and V is TRBV4-3; either TRBD1 or TRBD2 may fit D (6 bases each). The V gene lost 4 bases and the J gene lost 5 bases, with 18 bases spanning the gap. Germline V gene lookup returns CDR1 LGHNA and CDR2 YSLEER. The CDR3 has 15 residues.

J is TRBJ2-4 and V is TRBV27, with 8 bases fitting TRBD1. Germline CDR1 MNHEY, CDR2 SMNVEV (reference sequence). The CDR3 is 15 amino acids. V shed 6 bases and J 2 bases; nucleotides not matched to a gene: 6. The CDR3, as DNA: TGTGCCAGCAGAGCAGGGGGCGCATCCAAAAACATTCAGTACTTC. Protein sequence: CASRAGGASKNIQYF.

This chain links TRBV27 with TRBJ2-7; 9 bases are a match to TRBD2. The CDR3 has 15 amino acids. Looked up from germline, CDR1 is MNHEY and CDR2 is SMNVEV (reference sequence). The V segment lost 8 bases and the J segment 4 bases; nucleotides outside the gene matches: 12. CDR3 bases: TGTGCCAGCTCCCTACGGGGCGGGAGGGTTTACGAGCAGTACTTC. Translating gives CASSLRGGRVYEQYF.

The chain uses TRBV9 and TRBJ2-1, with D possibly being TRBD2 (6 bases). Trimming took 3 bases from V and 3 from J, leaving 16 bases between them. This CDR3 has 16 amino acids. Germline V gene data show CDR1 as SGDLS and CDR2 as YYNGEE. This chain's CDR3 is CASSAYARLDYNEQFF. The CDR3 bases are TGTGCCAGCAGCGCCTACGCCCGACTAGACTACAATGAGCAGTTCTTC.

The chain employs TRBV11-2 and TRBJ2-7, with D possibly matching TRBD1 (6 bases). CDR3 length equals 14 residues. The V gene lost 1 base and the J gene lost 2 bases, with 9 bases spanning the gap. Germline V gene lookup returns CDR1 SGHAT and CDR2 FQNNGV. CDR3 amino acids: CASSLGNRAYEQYF. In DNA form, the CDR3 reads TGTGCCAGCAGCTTAGGTAACAGGGCCTACGAGCAGTACTTC.

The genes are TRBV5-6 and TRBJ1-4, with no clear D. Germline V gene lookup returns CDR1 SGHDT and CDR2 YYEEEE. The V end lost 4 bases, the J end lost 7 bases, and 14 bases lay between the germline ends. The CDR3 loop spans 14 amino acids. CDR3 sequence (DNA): TGTGCCAGCAGCCTCGGGAGCAGTGGTGAAAAACTGTTTTTT. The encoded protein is CASSLGSSGEKLFF.